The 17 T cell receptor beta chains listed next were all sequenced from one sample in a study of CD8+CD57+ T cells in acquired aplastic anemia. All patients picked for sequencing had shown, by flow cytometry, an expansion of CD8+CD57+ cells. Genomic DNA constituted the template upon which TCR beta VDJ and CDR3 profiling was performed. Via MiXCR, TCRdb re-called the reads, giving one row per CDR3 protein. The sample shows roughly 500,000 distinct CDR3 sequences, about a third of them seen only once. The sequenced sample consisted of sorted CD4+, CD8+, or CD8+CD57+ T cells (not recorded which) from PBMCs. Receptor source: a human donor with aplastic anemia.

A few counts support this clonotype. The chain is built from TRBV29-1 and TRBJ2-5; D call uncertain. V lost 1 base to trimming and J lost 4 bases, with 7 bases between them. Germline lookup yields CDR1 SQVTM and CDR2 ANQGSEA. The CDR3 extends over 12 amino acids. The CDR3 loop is CSVEGAGETQYF. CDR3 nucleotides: TGCAGCGTTGAAGGGGCCGGAGAGACCCAGTACTTC.

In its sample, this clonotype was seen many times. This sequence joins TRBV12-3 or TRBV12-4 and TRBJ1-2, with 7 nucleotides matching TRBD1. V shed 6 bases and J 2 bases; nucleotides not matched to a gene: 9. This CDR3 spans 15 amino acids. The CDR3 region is CASRGWTGRNYGYTF. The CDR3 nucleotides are TGTGCCAGCAGAGGCTGGACAGGTAGGAACTATGGCTACACCTTC.

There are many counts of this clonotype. Here the CDR3 reads CSASGLAGRTYEQYF. In nucleotides, the CDR3 is TGCAGTGCTAGTGGGCTAGCGGGAAGAACCTACGAGCAGTACTTC. The chain couples TRBV20-1 to TRBJ2-7, with 9 nucleotides matching TRBD2. The germline V gene has CDR1 DFQATT and CDR2 SNEGSKA (reference sequence). The CDR3 spans 15 residues. V trimming: 3 bases; J trimming: 2 bases; junction bases outside the gene matches: 8.

CDR3 loop: CASRLANKVEQFF. The CDR3 nucleotides are TGTGCCAGCCGACTAGCGAACAAAGTTGAGCAGTTCTTC. The chain links TRBV2 to TRBJ2-1; TRBD2 aligns across 8 bases. V trimming: 8 bases; J trimming: 9 bases; junction bases outside the gene matches: 9. The CDR3 consists of 13 residues. Germline-derived CDR1 and CDR2 are SNHLY and FYNNEI.

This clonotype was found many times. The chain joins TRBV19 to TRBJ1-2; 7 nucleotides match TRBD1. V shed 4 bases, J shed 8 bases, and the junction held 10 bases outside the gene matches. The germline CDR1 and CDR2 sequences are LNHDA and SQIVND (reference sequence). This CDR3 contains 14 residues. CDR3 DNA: TGTGCCAGTAGTACTCTGGACAGGCCTTGGGGCTACACCTTC. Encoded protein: CASSTLDRPWGYTF.

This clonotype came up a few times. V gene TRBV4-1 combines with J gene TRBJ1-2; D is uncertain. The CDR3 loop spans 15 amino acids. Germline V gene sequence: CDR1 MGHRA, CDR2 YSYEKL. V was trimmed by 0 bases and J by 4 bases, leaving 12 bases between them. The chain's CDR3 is CASSQDQRTSYGYTF. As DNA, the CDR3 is TGCGCCAGCAGCCAAGATCAACGGACGTCCTATGGCTACACCTTC.

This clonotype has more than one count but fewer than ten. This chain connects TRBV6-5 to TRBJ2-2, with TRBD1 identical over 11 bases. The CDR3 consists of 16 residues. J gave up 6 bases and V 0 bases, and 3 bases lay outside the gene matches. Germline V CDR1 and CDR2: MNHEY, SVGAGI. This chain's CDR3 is CASSYSGTGGAGELFF. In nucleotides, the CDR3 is TGTGCCAGCAGTTACTCAGGGACAGGGGGGGCCGGGGAGCTGTTTTTT.

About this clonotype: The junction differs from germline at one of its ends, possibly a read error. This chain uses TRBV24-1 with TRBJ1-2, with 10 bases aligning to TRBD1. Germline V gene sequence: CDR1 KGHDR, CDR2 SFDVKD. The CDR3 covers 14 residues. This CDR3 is CATSDPGQGYGCTF. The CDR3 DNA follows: TGTGCCACCAGTGATCCGGGACAGGGGTATGGCTGCACCTTC.

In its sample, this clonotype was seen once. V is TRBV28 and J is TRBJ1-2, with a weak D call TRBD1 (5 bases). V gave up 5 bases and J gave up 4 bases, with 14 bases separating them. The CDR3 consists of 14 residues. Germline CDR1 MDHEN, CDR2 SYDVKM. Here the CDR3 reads CASSETARTYGYTF. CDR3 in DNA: TGTGCCAGCAGTGAGACAGCACGAACCTATGGCTACACCTTC.

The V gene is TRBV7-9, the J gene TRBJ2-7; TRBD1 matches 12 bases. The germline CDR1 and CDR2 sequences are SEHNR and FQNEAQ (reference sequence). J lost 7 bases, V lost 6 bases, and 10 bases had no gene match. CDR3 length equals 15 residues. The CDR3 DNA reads TGTGCCAGCAGTTCGAGGGACAGGGGGCCTGAAGAGCAGTACTTC. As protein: CASSSRDRGPEEQYF.

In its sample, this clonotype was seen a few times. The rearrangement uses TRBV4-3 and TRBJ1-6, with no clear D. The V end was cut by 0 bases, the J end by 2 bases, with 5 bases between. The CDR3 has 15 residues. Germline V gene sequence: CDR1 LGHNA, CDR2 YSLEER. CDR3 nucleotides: TGCGCCAGCAGCCAAGACTTCACCTATAATTCACCCCTCCACTTT. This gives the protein CASSQDFTYNSPLHF.

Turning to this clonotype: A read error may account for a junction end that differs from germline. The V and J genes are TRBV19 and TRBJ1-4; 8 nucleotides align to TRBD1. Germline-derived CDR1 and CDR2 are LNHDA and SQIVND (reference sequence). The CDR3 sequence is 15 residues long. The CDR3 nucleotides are TGTGCCAGTAGTCGTAGACAGGGGACTAATGAGAAACTGTTTTTT. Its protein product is CASSRRQGTNEKLFF.

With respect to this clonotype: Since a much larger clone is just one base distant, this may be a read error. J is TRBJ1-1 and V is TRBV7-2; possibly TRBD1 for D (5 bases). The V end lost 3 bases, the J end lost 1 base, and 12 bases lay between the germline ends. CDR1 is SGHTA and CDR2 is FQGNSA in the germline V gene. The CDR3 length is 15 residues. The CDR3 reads CASSLRDSTNTEAFF. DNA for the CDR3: TGTGCCAGCAGCTTGCGGGACTCTACGAACACTGAAGCTTTCTTT.

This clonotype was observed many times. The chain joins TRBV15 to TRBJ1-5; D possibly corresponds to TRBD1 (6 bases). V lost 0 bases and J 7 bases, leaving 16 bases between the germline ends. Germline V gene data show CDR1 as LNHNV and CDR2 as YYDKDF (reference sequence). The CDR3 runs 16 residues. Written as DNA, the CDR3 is TGTGCCACCAGCAGAGAGATAATGGGGGCTGGGCAGCCCCAGCATTTT. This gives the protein CATSREIMGAGQPQHF.

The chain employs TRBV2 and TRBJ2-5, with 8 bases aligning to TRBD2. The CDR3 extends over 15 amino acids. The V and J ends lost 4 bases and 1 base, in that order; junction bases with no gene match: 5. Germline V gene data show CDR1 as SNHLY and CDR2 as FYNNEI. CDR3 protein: CASSGGAGVQETQYF. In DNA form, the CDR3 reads TGTGCCAGCAGTGGGGGAGCGGGGGTCCAAGAGACCCAGTACTTC.

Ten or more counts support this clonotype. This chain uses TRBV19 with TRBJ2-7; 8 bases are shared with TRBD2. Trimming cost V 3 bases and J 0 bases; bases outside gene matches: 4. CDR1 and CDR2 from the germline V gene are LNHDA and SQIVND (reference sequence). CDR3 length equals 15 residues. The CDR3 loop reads CASSIAGGGSYEQYF. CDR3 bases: TGTGCCAGTAGTATTGCGGGGGGCGGCTCCTACGAGCAGTACTTC.

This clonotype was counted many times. CDR3 residues: CASRHDNYGYTF. The CDR3 nucleotides are TGTGCCAGCAGACATGATAACTATGGCTACACCTTC. This chain connects TRBV2 to TRBJ1-2; D unresolved. CDR1 is SNHLY, CDR2 FYNNEI, per germline. The CDR3 sequence is 12 residues long. V was pared by 6 bases and J by 1 base, with 6 bases between.